This T cell receptor beta chain was recovered during a study of CD4 T cells in relation to SARS-CoV-2 and coronaviruses. The overall study: The restricting HLA molecule for shared crossreactive spike epitopes was mapped.

CD4+ T cells from unexposed donors were obtained before the COVID-19 pandemic (2011-2018). Assay: immunoSEQ multiplex PCR; the TCRdb copy retains only in-frame clones and omits some. The top ten clones hold over 0.11% of a sample with roughly 63,000 clones, over 90% of them seen once. The V gene lost 3 bases and the J gene lost 5 bases, with 14 bases spanning the gap. This CDR3 comprises 16 residues. The germline V gene has CDR1 SEHNR and CDR2 FQNEAQ (reference sequence). The sequence was collected from a human donor in good health. Source material: naive CD4+ T cells from PBMCs. As to subset: naive CD4+ T cells isolated by negative enrichment. This chain links TRBV7-9 with TRBJ1-6; a weak D match, TRBD1 (5 bases). The CDR3 sequence: CASSFVRGQNNSPLHF. The CDR3 DNA sequence: TGTGCCAGCAGCTTCGTGAGGGGCCAAAATAATTCACCCCTCCACTTT.